This T cell receptor (beta chain) originates from a study of T-cell reconstitution after alpha-beta-depleted transplantation in children. CDR3 length equals 13 residues. Germline CDR1 is LGHDT and CDR2 is YNNKEL (reference sequence). Trimming cost V 1 base and J 6 bases, with 10 bases left between them. Study-level findings and limits: Once a year had passed after transplant, T-cell counts and diversity came mostly from newly produced T cells.

Concerning this clonotype itself: Its specificity is not known.

The library targeted TCRbeta and was prepared with unique molecular identifiers. A single record per CDR3 protein comes from TCRdb applying MiXCR to the PCR reads. The table has some 450,000 distinct CDR3 sequences, 43% seen once; the top ten hold approximately 25%. The chain employs TRBV3-1 and TRBJ2-7; D is ambiguous. Sequencing was performed on PBMCs, taken before TCRalphabeta/CD19-depleted stem cell transplant. The origin of this receptor is a girl aged 2 to 9 with aplastic anemia, due to receive a stem cell transplant. The CDR3 is CASSQVTLSEQYF. As DNA, the CDR3 is TGTGCCAGCAGCCAAGTTACTCTGTCCGAGCAGTACTTC.